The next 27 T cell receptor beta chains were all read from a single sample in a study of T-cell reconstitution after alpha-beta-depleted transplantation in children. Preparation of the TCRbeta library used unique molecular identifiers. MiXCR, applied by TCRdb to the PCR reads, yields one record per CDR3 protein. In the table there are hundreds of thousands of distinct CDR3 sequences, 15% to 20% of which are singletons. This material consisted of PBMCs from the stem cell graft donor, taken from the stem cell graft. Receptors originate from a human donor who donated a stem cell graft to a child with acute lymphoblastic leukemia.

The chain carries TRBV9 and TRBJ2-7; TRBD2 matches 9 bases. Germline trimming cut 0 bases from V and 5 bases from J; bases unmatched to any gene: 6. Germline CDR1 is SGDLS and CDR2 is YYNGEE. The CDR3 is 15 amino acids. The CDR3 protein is CASSVEAGGPHEQYF. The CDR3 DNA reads TGTGCCAGCAGCGTAGAGGCGGGAGGGCCCCACGAGCAGTACTTC.

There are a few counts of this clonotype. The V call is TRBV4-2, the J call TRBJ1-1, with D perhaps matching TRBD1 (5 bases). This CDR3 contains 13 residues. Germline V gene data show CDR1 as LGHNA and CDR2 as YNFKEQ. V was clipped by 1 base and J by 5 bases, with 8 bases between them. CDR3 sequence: CASSQVGETEAFF. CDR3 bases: TGTGCCAGCAGCCAAGTAGGGGAAACTGAAGCTTTCTTT.

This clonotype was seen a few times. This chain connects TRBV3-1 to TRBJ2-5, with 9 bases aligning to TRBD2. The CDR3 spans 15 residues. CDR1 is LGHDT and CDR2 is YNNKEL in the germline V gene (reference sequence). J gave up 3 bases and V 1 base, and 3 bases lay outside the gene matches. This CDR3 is CASSQASGKEETQYF. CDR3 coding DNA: TGTGCCAGCAGCCAAGCTAGCGGGAAGGAAGAGACCCAGTACTTC.

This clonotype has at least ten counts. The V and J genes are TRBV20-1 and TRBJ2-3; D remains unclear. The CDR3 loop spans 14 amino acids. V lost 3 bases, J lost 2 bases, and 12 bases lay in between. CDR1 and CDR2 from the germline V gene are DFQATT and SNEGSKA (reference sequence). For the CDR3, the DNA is TGCAGTGCTAGTGAGGCGTGGGCCACAGATACGCAGTATTTT. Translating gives CSASEAWATDTQYF.

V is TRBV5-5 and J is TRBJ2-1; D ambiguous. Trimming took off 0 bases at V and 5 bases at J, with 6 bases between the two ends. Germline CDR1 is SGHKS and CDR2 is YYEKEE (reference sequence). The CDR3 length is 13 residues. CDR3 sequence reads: CASSLEANNEQFF. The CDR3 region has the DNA TGTGCCAGCAGCTTGGAAGCGAACAATGAGCAGTTCTTC.

The CDR3 is CSASGNSDLSPTGELFF. The CDR3 bases are TGCAGTGCTAGTGGTAATAGCGACCTTAGCCCCACCGGGGAGCTGTTTTTT. V gene TRBV20-1 combines with J gene TRBJ2-2; weak D call: TRBD2 (5 bases). CDR1 and CDR2 (germline): DFQATT, SNEGSKA (reference sequence). The CDR3 spans 17 residues. The V end lost 3 bases, the J end lost 4 bases, and 21 bases lay between the germline ends.

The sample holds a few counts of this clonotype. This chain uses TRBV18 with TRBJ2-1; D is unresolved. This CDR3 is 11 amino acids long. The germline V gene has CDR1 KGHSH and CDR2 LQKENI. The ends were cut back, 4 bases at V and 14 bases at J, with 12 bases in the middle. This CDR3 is CASSRGLEKFF. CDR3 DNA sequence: TGTGCCAGCTCACGGGGTCTAGAAAAGTTCTTC.

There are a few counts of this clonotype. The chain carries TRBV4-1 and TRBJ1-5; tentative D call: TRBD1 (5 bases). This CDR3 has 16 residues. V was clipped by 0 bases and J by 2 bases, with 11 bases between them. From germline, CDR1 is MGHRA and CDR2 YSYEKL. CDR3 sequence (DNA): TGCGCCAGCAGCCAAGATCCGGTGGGGGGCAATCAGCCCCAGCATTTT. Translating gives CASSQDPVGGNQPQHF.

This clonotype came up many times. The CDR3 region is CASSLEGTRRNEQFF. The CDR3 coding sequence is TGTGCCAGCAGCTTAGAGGGGACTCGGAGGAATGAGCAGTTCTTC. The chain employs TRBV7-2 and TRBJ2-1; tentatively, D is TRBD2 (6 bases). V was shortened by 1 base and J by 7 bases, with 14 bases between the two germline ends. Germline loops: CDR1 SGHTA, CDR2 FQGNSA. The CDR3 is 15 residues long.

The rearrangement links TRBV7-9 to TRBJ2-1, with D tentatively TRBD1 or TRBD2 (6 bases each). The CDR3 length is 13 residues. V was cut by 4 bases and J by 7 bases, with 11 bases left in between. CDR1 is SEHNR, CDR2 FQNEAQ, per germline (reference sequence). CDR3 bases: TGTGCCAGCAGCTCCGGGGGCCAAAATGAGCAGTTCTTC. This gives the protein CASSSGGQNEQFF.

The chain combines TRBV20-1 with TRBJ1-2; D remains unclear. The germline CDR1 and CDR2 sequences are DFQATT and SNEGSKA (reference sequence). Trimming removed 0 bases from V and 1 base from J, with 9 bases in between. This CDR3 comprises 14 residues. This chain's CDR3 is CSAREGRLNYGYTF. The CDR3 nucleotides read TGCAGTGCTAGAGAGGGCAGACTTAACTATGGCTACACCTTC.

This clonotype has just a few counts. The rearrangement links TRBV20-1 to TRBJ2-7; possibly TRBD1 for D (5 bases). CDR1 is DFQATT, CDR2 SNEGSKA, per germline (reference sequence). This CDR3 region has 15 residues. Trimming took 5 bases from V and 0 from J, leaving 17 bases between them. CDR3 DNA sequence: TGCAGTGCTTCGCCGAACAGGTTCAGCTCCTACGAGCAGTACTTC. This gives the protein CSASPNRFSSYEQYF.

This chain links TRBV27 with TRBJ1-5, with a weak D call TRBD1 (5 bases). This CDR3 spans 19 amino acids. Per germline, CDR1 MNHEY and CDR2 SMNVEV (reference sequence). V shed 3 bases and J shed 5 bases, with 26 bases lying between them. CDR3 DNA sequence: TGTGCCAGCAGTTTCCGCCCCCTATGGGGGTCCATCCCGGATCAGCCCCAGCATTTT. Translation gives CASSFRPLWGSIPDQPQHF.

The CDR3 DNA is TGTGCCACCAGCAGAGGGGGGACAGGGGCTGAGCAGTTCTTC. Protein sequence: CATSRGGTGAEQFF. The chain is built from TRBV15 and TRBJ2-1; 10 nucleotides agree with TRBD1. Per the germline V gene, CDR1 is LNHNV and CDR2 is YYDKDF (reference sequence). V lost 1 base, J lost 9 bases, and 3 bases stayed unmatched. The CDR3 sequence is 14 residues long.

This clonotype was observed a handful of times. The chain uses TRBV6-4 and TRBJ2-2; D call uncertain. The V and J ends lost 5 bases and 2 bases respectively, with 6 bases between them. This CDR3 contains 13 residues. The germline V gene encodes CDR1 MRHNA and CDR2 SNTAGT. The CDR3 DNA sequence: TGTGCCAGCAGTATTGACAACACCGGGGAGCTGTTTTTT. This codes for CASSIDNTGELFF.

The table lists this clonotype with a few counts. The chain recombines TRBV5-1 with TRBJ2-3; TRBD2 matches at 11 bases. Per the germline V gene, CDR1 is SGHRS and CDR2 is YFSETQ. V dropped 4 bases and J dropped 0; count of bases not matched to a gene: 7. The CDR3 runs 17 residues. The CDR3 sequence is CASSPRLAGGSTDTQYF. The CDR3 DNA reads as TGCGCCAGCAGCCCCCGCCTAGCGGGAGGTAGCACAGATACGCAGTATTTT.

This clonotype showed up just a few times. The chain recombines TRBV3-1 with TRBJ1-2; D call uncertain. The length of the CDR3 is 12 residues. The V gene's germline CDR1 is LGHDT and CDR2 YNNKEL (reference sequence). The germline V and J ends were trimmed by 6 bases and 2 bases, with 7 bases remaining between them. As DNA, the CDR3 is TGTGCCAGCAGGGACGGGAACTATGGCTACACCTTC. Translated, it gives CASRDGNYGYTF. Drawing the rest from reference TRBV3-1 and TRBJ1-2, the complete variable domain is DTAVSQTPKYLVTQMGNDKSIKCEQNLGHDTMYWYKQDSKKFLKIMFSYNNKELIINETVPNRFSPKSPDKAHLNLHINSLELGDSAVYFCASRDGNYGYTFGSGTRLTVV.

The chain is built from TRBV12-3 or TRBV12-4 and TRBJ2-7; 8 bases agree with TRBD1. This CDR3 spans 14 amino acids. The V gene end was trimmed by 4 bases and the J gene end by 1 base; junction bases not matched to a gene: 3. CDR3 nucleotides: TGTGCCAGCAGTTCAGGGGGCGATTCCTACGAGCAGTACTTC. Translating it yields CASSSGGDSYEQYF.

DNA of the CDR3: TGTGCCAGCAGCCAGGAGGGACTAGCGGGAGATGAGCAGTTCTTC. Amino acid sequence: CASSQEGLAGDEQFF. The chain employs TRBV4-2 and TRBJ2-1, with TRBD2 matching over 14 bases. Trimming removed 3 bases from V and 8 bases from J; junction bases left unmatched: 3. The CDR3 contains 15 residues. Germline CDR1 LGHNA, CDR2 YNFKEQ.

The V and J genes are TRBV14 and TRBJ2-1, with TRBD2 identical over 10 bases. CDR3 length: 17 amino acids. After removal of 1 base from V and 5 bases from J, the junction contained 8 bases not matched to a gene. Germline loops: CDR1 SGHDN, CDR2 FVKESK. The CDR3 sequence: CASSQAGISGRNNEQFF. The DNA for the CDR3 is TGTGCCAGCAGCCAAGCGGGAATTAGCGGGAGGAACAATGAGCAGTTCTTC.

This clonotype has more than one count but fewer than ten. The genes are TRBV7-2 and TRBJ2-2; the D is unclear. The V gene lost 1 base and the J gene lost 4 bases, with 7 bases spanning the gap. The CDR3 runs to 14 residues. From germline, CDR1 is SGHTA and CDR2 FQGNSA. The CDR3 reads CASSLVPSTGELFF. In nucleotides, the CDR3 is TGTGCCAGCAGCTTAGTGCCTTCCACCGGGGAGCTGTTTTTT.

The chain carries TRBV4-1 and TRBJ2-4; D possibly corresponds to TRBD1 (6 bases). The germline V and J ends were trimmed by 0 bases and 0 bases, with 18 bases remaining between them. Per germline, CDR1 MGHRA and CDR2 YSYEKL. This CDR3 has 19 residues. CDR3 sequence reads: CASSQDGDKDGLAKNIQYF. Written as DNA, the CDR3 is TGCGCCAGCAGCCAAGATGGGGACAAAGATGGGTTAGCCAAAAACATTCAGTACTTC.

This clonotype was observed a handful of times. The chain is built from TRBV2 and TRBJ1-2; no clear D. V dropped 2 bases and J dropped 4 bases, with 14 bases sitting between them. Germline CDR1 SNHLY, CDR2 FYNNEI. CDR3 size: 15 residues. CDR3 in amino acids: CASSEFGDRGYGYTF. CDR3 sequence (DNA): TGTGCCAGCAGTGAATTTGGAGATCGCGGCTATGGCTACACCTTC.

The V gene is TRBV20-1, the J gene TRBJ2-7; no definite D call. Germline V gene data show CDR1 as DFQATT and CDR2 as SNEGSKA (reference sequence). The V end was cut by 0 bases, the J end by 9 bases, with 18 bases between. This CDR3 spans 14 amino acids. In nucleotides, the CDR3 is TGCAGTGCTAGAGAGGAAGAGCCCCTACGAGGGCAGTACTTC. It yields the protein CSAREEEPLRGQYF.

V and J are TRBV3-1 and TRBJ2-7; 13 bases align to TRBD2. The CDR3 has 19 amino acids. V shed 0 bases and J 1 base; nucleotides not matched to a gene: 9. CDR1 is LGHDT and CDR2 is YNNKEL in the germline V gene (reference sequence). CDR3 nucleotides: TGTGCCAGCAGCCAAGATGCGTGGACTAGCGGGAGATTGTCCTACGAGCAGTACTTC. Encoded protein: CASSQDAWTSGRLSYEQYF.

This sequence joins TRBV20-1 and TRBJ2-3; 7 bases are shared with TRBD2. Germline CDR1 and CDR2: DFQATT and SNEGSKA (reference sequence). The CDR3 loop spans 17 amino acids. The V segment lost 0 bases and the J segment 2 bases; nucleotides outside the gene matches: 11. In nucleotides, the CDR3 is TGCAGTGCTAGAGATAGGCCCCGACTAGCTGACACAGATACGCAGTATTTT. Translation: CSARDRPRLADTDTQYF.

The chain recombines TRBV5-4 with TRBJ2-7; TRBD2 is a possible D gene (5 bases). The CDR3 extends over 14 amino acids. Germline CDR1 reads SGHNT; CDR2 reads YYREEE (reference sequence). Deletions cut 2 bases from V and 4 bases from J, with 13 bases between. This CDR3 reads CASSFRGADYEQYF. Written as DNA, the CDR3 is TGTGCCAGCAGCTTTCGGGGAGCGGATTACGAGCAGTACTTC.